This TCR beta chain is drawn from a study of cytomegalovirus exposure and HLA in healthy donors. Study at large: Of some 410 genotyped donors, 81% grouped in the Caucasian-associated ancestry cluster.

The PCR was carried out with 60 Vbeta primers and 13 Jbeta primers. Here immunoSEQ multiplex PCR was the method, and the copy in TCRdb shows in-frame clones only, minus some. The sample consists of some 150,000 clones, around 78% of them appearing once. CDR1 is SGHNT and CDR2 is YYREEE in the germline V gene (reference sequence). The CDR3 loop spans 15 amino acids. V was pared by 1 base and J by 8 bases, with 6 bases of the junction left unmatched. Donors sampled were nominally healthy, though unrecorded immune exposures were likely. The sample was PBMCs. The chain has TRBV5-4 and TRBJ1-6; 7 nucleotides align to TRBD1. This TCR derives from a man between 35 and 55 years old in good health and CMV-seropositive. CDR3: CASSLRDSLHSPLHF. CDR3 nucleotide sequence: TGTGCCAGCAGCTTGAGGGACAGTCTTCATTCACCCCTCCACTTT.